This TCR beta chain stems from a study of long-term antiretroviral therapy in people with HIV. Study-wide background: Collection dates of the earliest samples fall about a decade before the 2015 immediate-ART recommendation.

There are 12 residues in the CDR3. Trimming took off 2 bases at V and 5 bases at J, with 6 bases between the two ends. Germline V CDR1 and CDR2: SGHAT, FQNNGV. The assay, immunoSEQ v3.0, was run at survey level. Assay used: immunoSEQ multiplex PCR; TCRdb lists only in-frame clones, some missing. This table holds tens of thousands of clones, around 97% found once. The J gene is TRBJ1-1, the V gene TRBV11-2; D remains unclear. The material was unsorted PBMCs, obtained 6.9 years after starting antiretroviral therapy. The sequence derives from a man younger than 40 with HIV. The CDR3 DNA is TGTGCCAGCAGCTTATATAGGACTGAAGCTTTCTTT. Translating gives CASSLYRTEAFF.